Shown below are 12 T cell receptor beta chains from a single sample sequenced in a study of shared clonotypes between healthy human individuals. Measured with immunoSEQ multiplex PCR; TCRdb has only the in-frame clones, and not every one. The sample lists 400,000 to 500,000 clones; over 60% were seen once. Sequencing was carried out using PBMCs. The origin of the receptors is a middle-aged woman in good health. Some clones in this sample may be carry-over from other donors' samples.

The chain uses TRBV11-2 and TRBJ2-7, with 8 bases that match TRBD2. CDR3 length: 15 residues. Germline loops: CDR1 SGHAT, CDR2 FQNNGV. V lost 1 base to trimming and J lost 5 bases; unmatched junction nucleotides: 7. The CDR3 DNA reads TGTGCCAGCAGCTTAGGGTCGGGAGGGCTCCACGAGCAGTACTTC. Protein sequence: CASSLGSGGLHEQYF.

This clone was counted between two and nine times. The chain uses TRBV5-1 and TRBJ2-2, with TRBD2 as a possible D gene (5 bases). The CDR3 covers 15 residues. V was shortened by 0 bases and J by 3 bases, with 9 bases between the two germline ends. Germline CDR1 SGHRS, CDR2 YFSETQ. The CDR3 is CASSLVGRDTGELFF. The CDR3 DNA reads TGCGCCAGCAGCTTGGTAGGGCGGGACACCGGGGAGCTGTTTTTT. Using reference TRBV5-1 and TRBJ2-2 for the parts outside the CDR3, the full variable domain is KAGVTQTPRYLIKTRGQQVTLSCSPISGHRSVSWYQQTPGQGLQFLFEYFSETQRNKGNFPGRFSGRQFSNSRSEMNVSTLELGDSALYLCASSLVGRDTGELFFGEGSRLTVL.

The genes are TRBV11-3 and TRBJ2-5; maybe TRBD2 (7 bases). The CDR3 runs to 13 residues. Germline lookup yields CDR1 SGHNT and CDR2 YENEEA. Trimming shortened V by 5 bases and J by 2 bases, and 9 bases separated the two germline ends. As DNA, the CDR3 is TGTGCCAGCAGCCGGGGGGCTCAAGAGACCCAGTACTTC. It is translated as CASSRGAQETQYF. Drawing the rest from reference TRBV11-3 and TRBJ2-5, the complete variable domain is EAGVVQSPRYKIIEKKQPVAFWCNPISGHNTLYWYLQNLGQGPELLIRYENEEAVDDSQLPKDRFSAERLKGVDSTLKIQPAELGDSAVYLCASSRGAQETQYFGPGTRLLVL.

This chain uses TRBV10-3 with TRBJ1-2, with D unresolved. Trimming shortened V by 0 bases and J by 4 bases, and 12 bases separated the two germline ends. The CDR3 is made up of 15 amino acids. The germline gives CDR1 ENHRY, CDR2 SYGVKD. CDR3 nucleotide sequence: TGTGCCATCAGTGAGTCTTTTAGGACGGTCTATGGCTACACCTTC. This encodes CAISESFRTVYGYTF.

There are a few counts of this clone. The chain links TRBV7-9 to TRBJ1-4, with 7 nucleotides matching TRBD1. Trimming cost V 5 bases and J 0 bases; bases outside gene matches: 3. This CDR3 is 15 amino acids long. Looked up from germline, CDR1 is SEHNR and CDR2 is FQNEAQ (reference sequence). The CDR3 DNA reads as TGTGCCAGCAGCATTACAGGGGCAACTAATGAAAAACTGTTTTTT. Translation: CASSITGATNEKLFF.

V and J are TRBV2 and TRBJ1-4; no definite D call. CDR3 size: 15 residues. V was trimmed by 0 bases and J by 1 base, leaving 6 bases between them. Germline V gives CDR1 SNHLY, CDR2 FYNNEI. The CDR3 sequence: CASSEAGRTNEKLFF. The CDR3 nucleotides are TGTGCCAGCAGTGAAGCGGGGAGAACTAATGAAAAACTGTTTTTT.

V usage is TRBV30 and J usage is TRBJ1-1; 9 nucleotides align to TRBD1. The CDR3 consists of 13 residues. Per germline, CDR1 GTSNPN and CDR2 SVGIG (reference sequence). V lost 2 bases, J lost 4 bases, and 2 bases stayed unmatched. CDR3 coding DNA: TGTGCCTGGAGTCGACAGGGGGGCACTGAAGCTTTCTTT. Translation gives CAWSRQGGTEAFF. Filled out from reference TRBV30 and TRBJ1-1, the complete variable domain reads SQTIHQWPATLVQPVGSPLSLECTVEGTSNPNLYWYRQAAGRGLQLLFYSVGIGQISSEVPQNLSASRPQDRQFILSSKKLLLSDSGFYLCAWSRQGGTEAFFGQGTRLTVV.

This clone was observed a few times. This chain links TRBV7-3 with TRBJ1-5; TRBD1 is a possible D gene (6 bases). This CDR3 contains 15 residues. CDR1 SGHTA and CDR2 FQGTGA come from the germline V gene. V was trimmed by 4 bases and J by 5 bases, leaving 15 bases between them. CDR3 sequence reads: CASSSNGGRDQPQHF. For the CDR3, the DNA is TGTGCCAGCAGCTCGAACGGGGGGCGCGATCAGCCCCAGCATTTT.

This clone was found many times. The chain recombines TRBV6-5 with TRBJ2-5; 12 bases agree with TRBD2. Germline CDR1 reads MNHEY; CDR2 reads SVGAGI. The CDR3 has 15 amino acids. V dropped 0 bases and J dropped 5; count of bases not matched to a gene: 1. CDR3 DNA sequence: TGTGCCAGCAGTTACTCAGGGACTAGCGGGGAGACCCAGTACTTC. Amino acids: CASSYSGTSGETQYF.

V is TRBV28 and J is TRBJ2-1; D not certain. Germline lookup yields CDR1 MDHEN and CDR2 SYDVKM. Trimming stripped 6 bases from V and 0 bases from J, with 15 bases between. The CDR3 sequence is 16 residues long. The DNA of the CDR3 is TGTGCCAGCAGCCGATCTGGGCGGCGCTCCTACAATGAGCAGTTCTTC. Translated: CASSRSGRRSYNEQFF. Drawing the rest from reference TRBV28 and TRBJ2-1, the complete variable domain is DVKVTQSSRYLVKRTGEKVFLECVQDMDHENMFWYRQDPGLGLRLIYFSYDVKMKEKGDIPEGYSVSREKKERFSLILESASTNQTSMYLCASSRSGRRSYNEQFFGPGTRLTVL.

The chain links TRBV18 to TRBJ2-7; the match to TRBD2 covers 7 bases. Per the germline V gene, CDR1 is KGHSH and CDR2 is LQKENI. Trimming at V came to 3 bases and at J to 3 bases, leaving 5 bases not matched to a gene. The CDR3 is 14 residues long. The CDR3 region has the DNA TGTGCCAGCTCACCCAGCGGGATCCACTACGAGCAGTACTTC. It is translated as CASSPSGIHYEQYF.

The chain has TRBV27 and TRBJ2-2; a weak D match, TRBD1 (5 bases). CDR1 is MNHEY, CDR2 SMNVEV, per germline (reference sequence). The CDR3 covers 16 residues. Trimming pared 3 bases from V and 0 bases from J, leaving 11 bases between. The CDR3 bases are TGTGCCAGCAGTTTTGAGGACACTACGAACACCGGGGAGCTGTTTTTT. It codes for CASSFEDTTNTGELFF.